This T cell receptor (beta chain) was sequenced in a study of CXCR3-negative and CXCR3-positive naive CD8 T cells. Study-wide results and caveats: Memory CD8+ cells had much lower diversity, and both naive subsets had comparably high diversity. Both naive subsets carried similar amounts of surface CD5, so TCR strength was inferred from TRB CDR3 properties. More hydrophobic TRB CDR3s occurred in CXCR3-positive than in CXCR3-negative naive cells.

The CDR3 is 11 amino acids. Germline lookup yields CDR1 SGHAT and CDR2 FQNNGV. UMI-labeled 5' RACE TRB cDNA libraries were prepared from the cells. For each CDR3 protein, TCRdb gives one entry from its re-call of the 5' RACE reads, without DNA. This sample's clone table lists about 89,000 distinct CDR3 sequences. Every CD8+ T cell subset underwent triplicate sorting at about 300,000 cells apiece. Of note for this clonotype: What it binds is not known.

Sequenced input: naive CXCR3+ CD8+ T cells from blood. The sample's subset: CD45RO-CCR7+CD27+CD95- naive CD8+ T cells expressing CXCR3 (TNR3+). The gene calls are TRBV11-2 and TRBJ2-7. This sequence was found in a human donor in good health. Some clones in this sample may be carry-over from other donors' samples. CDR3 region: CASSLMDEQYF.